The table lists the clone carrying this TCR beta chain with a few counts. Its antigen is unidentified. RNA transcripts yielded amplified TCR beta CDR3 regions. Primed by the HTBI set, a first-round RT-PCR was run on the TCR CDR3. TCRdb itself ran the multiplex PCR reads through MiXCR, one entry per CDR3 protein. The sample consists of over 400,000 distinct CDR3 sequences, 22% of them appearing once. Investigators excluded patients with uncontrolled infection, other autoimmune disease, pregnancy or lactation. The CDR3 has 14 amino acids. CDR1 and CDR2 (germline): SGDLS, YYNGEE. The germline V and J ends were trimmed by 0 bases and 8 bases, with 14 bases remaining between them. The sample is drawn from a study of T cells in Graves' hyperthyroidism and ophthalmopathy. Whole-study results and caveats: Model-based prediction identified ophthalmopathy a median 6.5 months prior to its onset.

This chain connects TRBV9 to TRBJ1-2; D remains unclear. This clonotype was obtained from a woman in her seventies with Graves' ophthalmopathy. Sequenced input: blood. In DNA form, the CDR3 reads TGTGCCAGCAGCGTAGAAACGGGATTCGGGGGCTACACCTTC. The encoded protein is CASSVETGFGGYTF. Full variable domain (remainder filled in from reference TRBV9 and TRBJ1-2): DSGVTQTPKHLITATGQRVTLRCSPRSGDLSVYWYQQSLDQGLQFLIQYYNGEERAKGNILERFSAQQFPDLHSELNLSSLELGDSALYFCASSVETGFGGYTFGSGTRLTVV.